This T cell receptor beta chain is from a study of identifying expanded T cells in peripheral blood (dated by TCRdb to between 2018 and 2020). About the investigation overall: Separate aliquots of the same genomic DNA pool were sequenced to produce technical replicates, and four replicates were compared in pairs. Overall study results and their limits: It was expected by the authors that biological variance in healthy repertoires might increase further over much longer intervals, such as months to years. Across all healthy-donor time intervals, the beta-binomial model significantly lowered both the number of clones called differentially abundant and the false-positive rate. Variance in clone template counts between roughly two-week samples significantly increased with total template count across all healthy donors. Between technical replicates the binomial model flagged approximately 1.3 differentially abundant clones, whereas over around 2 weeks the binomial model flagged about 15 and over roughly 4 weeks approximately 20.

The immunoSEQ Assay, which relies on bias-controlled multiplex PCR amplification of genomic DNA, was used to profile TCRbeta CDR3 regions. The paper's data handling went like this. To quantify the absolute abundance of each unique TCRbeta CDR3 region, the sequences were collapsed and filtered. Differential abundance was tested with a binomial (Fisher-equivalent) model and with a beta-binomial model adding time-dependent variance fitted from healthy donors. Clones with fewer than 5 combined templates were removed, and differential abundance was called for clones with a Benjamini-Hochberg FDR below 0.01. In the beta-binomial model, variance was expressed as a function of the total template count across the two samples, in the form v = (b*log(k)+a)^2. TCRdb took this table from immuneACCESS and kept in-frame rearrangements with V and J called. Such tables lack part of the clones; where checked against another copy, unresolved V genes explain under half of the gap, and the rest is unexplained. Clone size and V and J calls were adopted from that table, with D and trimming inferred from the DNA. A total of 75,000 to 90,000 clones appear in this sample, around nine tenths of them only once. Roughly 7% of the sample is held by the ten biggest clonotypes.

During the collection period, no immune events, such as infections, were documented for the healthy donors. To calibrate time-dependent variance in a beta-binomial model of T-cell clone differential abundance, blood repertoires from healthy donors were used as a training cohort. The training cohort included some ten healthy donors, of whom 3 were female and 7 were male. On average the donors were 43 years old, and their ages spanned roughly 25 to 70 years. Whole blood was collected from each healthy donor at three time points spaced approximately 2 weeks apart and obtained from a commercial supplier. For immunosequencing, genomic DNA was extracted from whole blood that had not been sorted. A note on this clone: Its antigen has not been determined. There are no base qualities to consult, and no much larger clone falls within one base.

Trimmed from V: 0 bases; trimmed from J: 1 base; junction bases lacking a gene match: 5. Looking up the germline V gene yields CDR1 SGHRS and CDR2 YFSETQ. The cysteine opens and the phenylalanine closes a CDR3 of 17 amino acids. Only the CDR3 DNA is retained, 51 bases long and in frame from the first base. The sample comprised blood. Rearrangement joined TRBV5-1 to TRBJ2-5; TRBD2 aligns with 11 central bases. The clonotype was recovered from a person aged 18-70 years in good health. In nucleotide form, the sequence is TGCGCCAGCAGCTTGGTTAGGGGGACTAGCGGCCAAGAGACCCAGTACTTC. This codes for CASSLVRGTSGQETQYF.